Presented here are 14 T cell receptor beta chains from one specimen sequenced in a study of T-cell reconstitution after alpha-beta-depleted transplantation in children. Preparing the TCRbeta library involved the use of unique molecular identifiers. One entry per CDR3 protein results from TCRdb running MiXCR on the PCR reads. The sample shows about 440,000 distinct CDR3 sequences, 43% of them seen only once. The input for sequencing was PBMCs, taken before TCRalphabeta/CD19-depleted stem cell transplant. Every receptor here comes from a girl aged 2-10 years with aplastic anemia, due to receive a stem cell transplant.

In regard to this clonotype: One end of the junction is discordant with germline, which a read error may explain. The chain recombines TRBV7-9 with TRBJ2-3; TRBD2 agrees at 11 bases. CDR3 size: 17 residues. Germline CDR1 and CDR2: SEHNR and FQNEAQ (reference sequence). CDR3 amino acids: CASSIARGLAETDTQYF. The CDR3 DNA sequence: TGTGCCAGCAGCATAGCCCGGGGACTAGCGGAAACAGATACGCAGTATTTT. The full variable domain, completed using reference TRBV7-9 and TRBJ2-3, is DTGVSQNPRHKITKRGQNVTFRCDPISEHNRLYWYRQTLGQGPEFLTYFQNEAQLEKSRLLSDRFSAERPKGSFSTLEIQRTEQGDSAMYLCASSIARGLAETDTQYFGPGTRLTVL.

This chain uses TRBV29-1 with TRBJ2-7, with a tentative D call TRBD2 (5 bases). This CDR3 is 12 amino acids long. CDR1 and CDR2 from the germline V gene are SQVTM and ANQGSEA. The V end lost 5 bases, the J end lost 0 bases, and 8 bases lay between the germline ends. Here the CDR3 reads CSVRGASYEQYF. CDR3 bases: TGCAGCGTTCGGGGTGCCTCCTACGAGCAGTACTTC.

As to this clonotype: One end of the junction is discordant with germline, which a read error may explain. The rearrangement links TRBV6-5 to TRBJ2-3; D not certain. The CDR3 has 17 residues. Germline V gene lookup returns CDR1 MNHEY and CDR2 SVGAGI. CDR3 nucleotides: TGTGCCCGCAGTTACTCGAACCAACCCCGAAACACAGATACGCAGTATTTT. Its translation: CARSYSNQPRNTDTQYF.

This chain joins TRBV27 and TRBJ2-2, with 8 bases fitting TRBD1. This CDR3 is built from 14 residues. The V gene end was trimmed by 11 bases and the J gene end by 6 bases; junction bases not matched to a gene: 11. CDR1 is MNHEY, CDR2 SMNVEV, per germline (reference sequence). The CDR3 DNA follows: TGTGCCCCTTCAGGGGGCCGGTTATCCGGGGAGCTGTTTTTT. It codes for CAPSGGRLSGELFF.

The gene calls are TRBV18 and TRBJ1-1; 8 positions match TRBD1. The trim removed 3 bases at V and 5 bases at J, leaving 11 bases unmatched. This CDR3 has 16 residues. Germline V gene sequence: CDR1 KGHSH, CDR2 LQKENI. CDR3 amino acids: CASSPDQGARRTEAFF. Here the CDR3 DNA reads TGTGCCAGCTCACCCGATCAGGGGGCGCGTCGGACTGAAGCTTTCTTT.

The CDR3 region is CASSDLALGDTQYF. The CDR3 nucleotides are TGTGCCAGCAGCGACCTAGCTTTGGGCGATACGCAGTATTTT. This sequence joins TRBV7-9 and TRBJ2-3, with a tentative D call TRBD2 (5 bases). Looked up from germline, CDR1 is SEHNR and CDR2 is FQNEAQ (reference sequence). V was trimmed by 5 bases and J by 6 bases, leaving 15 bases between them. The CDR3 totals 14 residues.

The V call is TRBV20-1, the J call TRBJ2-3, with D tentatively TRBD1 (5 bases). The CDR3 loop spans 14 amino acids. The germline gives CDR1 DFQATT, CDR2 SNEGSKA (reference sequence). The ends were cut back, 2 bases at V and 0 bases at J, with 9 bases in the middle. Written as DNA, the CDR3 is TGCAGTGCTAGACCCGCAGGGAGCACAGATACGCAGTATTTT. This encodes CSARPAGSTDTQYF.

The chain carries TRBV7-6 and TRBJ2-3, with TRBD2 as a possible D gene (5 bases). The CDR3 sequence is 14 residues long. Germline V gene sequence: CDR1 SGHVS, CDR2 FNYEAQ. Trimming pared 5 bases from V and 4 bases from J, leaving 13 bases between. CDR3 sequence: CASSLRARADTQYF. In nucleotides, the CDR3 is TGTGCCAGCAGCCTCCGGGCGCGGGCAGATACGCAGTATTTT.

The chain has TRBV3-1 and TRBJ2-6; D is perhaps TRBD1 or TRBD2 (6 bases each). The CDR3 spans 18 residues. The germline V gene has CDR1 LGHDT and CDR2 YNNKEL (reference sequence). V was shortened by 1 base and J by 1 base, with 14 bases between the two germline ends. The CDR3 sequence: CASSQGGGLLSGANVLTF. Here the CDR3 DNA reads TGTGCCAGCAGCCAAGGAGGGGGGCTACTATCTGGGGCCAACGTCCTGACTTTC. The whole variable domain, remainder taken from reference TRBV3-1 and TRBJ2-6, is DTAVSQTPKYLVTQMGNDKSIKCEQNLGHDTMYWYKQDSKKFLKIMFSYNNKELIINETVPNRFSPKSPDKAHLNLHINSLELGDSAVYFCASSQGGGLLSGANVLTFGAGSRLTVL.

The table lists this clonotype with a count of one. The chain joins TRBV5-1 to TRBJ2-3; 7 bases fit TRBD2. In germline, CDR1 is SGHRS, CDR2 YFSETQ. The CDR3 loop spans 14 amino acids. The ends lost 0 bases at V and 6 bases at J; junction bases unmatched: 4. The CDR3 bases are TGCGCCAGCAGCTTGGTAGCGGGCGGGGATACGCAGTATTTT. As protein: CASSLVAGGDTQYF.

This clonotype was seen ten or more times. The chain employs TRBV7-9 and TRBJ2-2; D remains ambiguous. This CDR3 has 12 residues. Germline assignment: CDR1 SEHNR and CDR2 FQNEAQ (reference sequence). The ends were cut back, 5 bases at V and 5 bases at J, with 6 bases in the middle. The CDR3 nucleotides are TGTGCCAGCAGCCTGACAACCGGGGAGCTGTTTTTT. It encodes CASSLTTGELFF.

The V and J genes are TRBV19 and TRBJ2-1; D is possibly TRBD1 or TRBD2 (6 bases each). The CDR3 sequence is 13 residues long. Deletions cut 5 bases from V and 9 bases from J, with 14 bases between. The germline gives CDR1 LNHDA, CDR2 SQIVND (reference sequence). The CDR3 is CASSASGEVEQFF. The CDR3 DNA sequence: TGTGCCAGTAGTGCGTCAGGGGAGGTTGAGCAGTTCTTC.

J is TRBJ2-1 and V is TRBV5-4, with TRBD2 matching over 7 bases. Germline V lookup: CDR1 SGHNT, CDR2 YYREEE (reference sequence). Trimming cost V 3 bases and J 7 bases; bases outside gene matches: 4. The CDR3 length is 13 residues. The CDR3 sequence is CASSSLLANEQFF. DNA for the CDR3: TGTGCCAGCAGCTCGCTACTAGCGAATGAGCAGTTCTTC.

The gene calls are TRBV4-1 and TRBJ1-2, with D unresolved. V lost 2 bases and J 8 bases, leaving 9 bases between the germline ends. The germline gives CDR1 MGHRA, CDR2 YSYEKL. CDR3 length: 12 amino acids. DNA of the CDR3: TGCGCCAGCAGCCAACCCCGGTCCGGCTACACCTTC. Translated: CASSQPRSGYTF.